The rows below give T cell receptor beta chains drawn from one sample of a study of blood T cell repertoires in COVID-19. Data came from immunoSEQ multiplex PCR; TCRdb stores just in-frame clones and leaves some out. Among some 200,000 clones listed, around 82% were seen once. Source material: PBMCs or T cells enriched from blood (not recorded which). The receptors here all came from a man between 40 and 49 years old who had recovered from COVID-19. Both conserved end residues are part of each CDR3.

>TRBJ2-4|TRBV7-9|16
CASSARGQLAKNIQYF
>TRBJ1-2|TRBV29-1|13
CSVRGAGDYGYTF
>TRBJ1-2|TRBV10-2|14
CASSESRGTYGYTF
>TRBJ2-1|TRBV28|15
CASSLGGISYNEQFF
>TRBJ2-2|TRBV3-1/TRBV3-2|17
CASSQDLMAENTGELFF
>TRBJ1-5|TRBV7-9|14
CASSLGQVNQPQHF
>TRBJ1-3|TRBV4-2|16
CASSRLHRGPGNTIYF
>TRBJ1-5|TRBV4-1|14
CASSQPGNGQPQHF
>TRBJ2-7|TRBV6-2/TRBV6-3|17
CASSYSPGLADTYEQYF
>TRBJ2-2|TRBV19|14
CASTMTGSSGELFF
>TRBJ2-1|TRBV5-5|15
CASSLVLTEYNEQFF
>TRBJ1-4|TRBV5-1|20
CASSLAGGKSTDLPNEKLFF
>TRBJ2-4|TRBV6-5|14
CASNRGLAKNIQYF
>TRBJ2-7|TRBV6-5|14
CASSLKPELYEQYF
>TRBJ1-4|TRBV25-1|13
CATQGASPEKLFF
>TRBJ1-6|TRBV7-3|13
CASSFGQNSPLHF
>TRBJ2-5|TRBV28|14
CASSIQGDRETQYF
>TRBJ1-4|TRBV7-9|16
CASSGTGTVSNEKLFF
>TRBJ2-7|TRBV13|14
CASSFQQGPYEQYF
>TRBJ1-2|TRBV19|17
CASSQNGPPGEGNGYTF
>TRBJ1-3|TRBV2|15
CASTSGTGGADTIYF
>TRBJ2-1|TRBV4-3|15
CASSRTSLLSNEQFF
>TRBJ2-1|TRBV19|14
CASSAGLAGNEQFF
>TRBJ2-1|TRBV24-1|15
CATSDTDGTRNEQFF
>TRBJ1-1|TRBV19|14
CASTLGDMNTEAFF
>TRBJ1-3|TRBV5-1|13
CASSQDLGNTIYF
>TRBJ2-1|TRBV27|13
CASTRGNVNEQFF
>TRBJ2-3|TRBV9|19
CASSVATIVSGGTTDTQYF
>TRBJ1-6|TRBV6-1|15
CASSDLGQGYSPLHF
>TRBJ2-6|TRBV6-2/TRBV6-3|15
CASSPDRAGANVLTF
>TRBJ2-2|TRBV18|13
CASLQSRDGELFF
>TRBJ2-3|TRBV12-3/TRBV12-4|13
CASSLGDPETQYF
>TRBJ2-3|TRBV5-1|18
CASSLLLAGKSSPDTQYF
>TRBJ2-5|TRBV5-5|12
CASSSEQETQYF
>TRBJ2-5|TRBV7-9|18
CASSPGTSGRPGGETQYF
>TRBJ1-2|TRBV6-5|14
CASSSATGAQGYTF
>TRBJ1-4|TRBV18|15
CASSPLGGGREKLFF
>TRBJ1-5|TRBV6-2/TRBV6-3|16
CASSWGQIITNQPQHF
>TRBJ1-1|TRBV6-9|16
CASSYSKWGQDTEAFF
>TRBJ2-1|TRBV13|18
CASSSWTSGREDYNEQFF
>TRBJ1-4|TRBV14|18
CASSQDNPGKSRYEKLFF
>TRBJ1-5|TRBV2|15
CASRDPRDRDQPQHF
>TRBJ2-1|TRBV5-4|15
CASSLDAGGNNEQFF
>TRBJ1-2|TRBV28|14
CASRDRGGGYGYTF
>TRBJ2-4|TRBV28|13
CASRGTGWDIQYF
>TRBJ1-2|TRBV29-1|12
CSVETGSYGYTF
>TRBJ1-1|TRBV7-6|14
CASSLLAGATEAFF
>TRBJ2-7|TRBV5-1|14
CASSFRTGSYEQYF
>TRBJ1-1|TRBV25-1|16
CASSDPLGRRGTEAFF